This T cell receptor (beta chain) was recorded in a study of T cell changes during pregnancy in multiple sclerosis. Here immunoSEQ multiplex PCR was the method, and the copy in TCRdb shows in-frame clones only, minus some. The sample includes some 70,000 clones, almost 95% of them seen just once. This specimen consisted of CD8+ T cells from peripheral blood mononuclear cells, obtained in the third trimester of pregnancy. The clonotype was recovered from a female donor in good health, enrolled as a control in a pregnancy study.

The CDR3 DNA is TGTGCCAGCAGCTTAGAGGTCTACGGGGAGCAGTACTTC. Translating gives CASSLEVYGEQYF. This chain uses TRBV7-8 with TRBJ2-7, with D uncertain. Germline CDR1 SGHVS, CDR2 FQNEAQ. The CDR3 has 13 residues. V lost 1 base to trimming and J lost 7 bases, with 11 bases between them.